Listed below are T cell receptor beta chains from one sample, sequenced in a study of regulatory T cells in long-lasting Graves disease. TCRdb processed the multiplex PCR reads anew with MiXCR; each CDR3 protein has one entry. The profile shows roughly 450,000 distinct CDR3 sequences, 20% of them singletons. The specimen comprised peripheral blood mononuclear cells (PBMCs), sampled when the disease was refractory, from a patient treated with antithyroid drugs. These receptors originate from a female donor with Graves disease. Both conserved end residues are trimmed from each CDR3. The size field is filled for only some rows; it gives once, few, many or a size class.

v_gene: TRBV13
abundance: few
len: 12
j_gene: TRBJ1-1
CDR3aa: ASSQQGAWTEAF

v_gene: TRBV7-9
abundance: -
len: 10
j_gene: TRBJ2-1
CDR3aa: ASSLKDNEQF

v_gene: TRBV6-1
abundance: few
len: 14
j_gene: TRBJ1-3
CDR3aa: ASIRRGSGSGNTIY

v_gene: TRBV5-5
abundance: -
len: 15
j_gene: TRBJ2-7
CDR3aa: ASSLKSRGRGPYEQY

v_gene: TRBV29-1
abundance: many
len: 10
j_gene: TRBJ2-2
CDR3aa: SVRVETGELF

v_gene: TRBV28
abundance: -
len: 13
j_gene: TRBJ1-3
CDR3aa: AARRGVYSGNTIY

v_gene: TRBV28
abundance: many
len: 12
j_gene: TRBJ1-2
CDR3aa: ASKTGGTNYGYT

v_gene: TRBV27
abundance: few
len: 13
j_gene: TRBJ1-1
CDR3aa: ASSLSGGAGTEAF

v_gene: TRBV28
abundance: many
len: 14
j_gene: TRBJ1-5
CDR3aa: ASSLSLGVLDQPQH

v_gene: TRBV28
abundance: -
len: 13
j_gene: TRBJ2-3
CDR3aa: ASSFTSGRAVTQY

v_gene: TRBV20-1
abundance: many
len: 15
j_gene: TRBJ2-7
CDR3aa: SARDRVRQGNLYEQY

v_gene: TRBV12-3/TRBV12-4
abundance: few
len: 11
j_gene: TRBJ1-3
CDR3aa: ASRDGSGNTIY

v_gene: TRBV6-1
abundance: many
len: 12
j_gene: TRBJ1-5
CDR3aa: ASSTDRSNQPQH

v_gene: TRBV6-2/TRBV6-3
abundance: many
len: 13
j_gene: TRBJ2-7
CDR3aa: ASSFLAGPSGEQY

v_gene: TRBV7-2
abundance: many
len: 13
j_gene: TRBJ1-3
CDR3aa: ASSSTVSSGNTIY

v_gene: TRBV7-9
abundance: many
len: 10
j_gene: TRBJ1-1
CDR3aa: ASSPAGAEAF

v_gene: TRBV5-1
abundance: few
len: 13
j_gene: TRBJ2-7
CDR3aa: ASSSGDIQAGEQY

v_gene: TRBV12-3/TRBV12-4
abundance: few
len: 13
j_gene: TRBJ2-7
CDR3aa: ASTLGGLIGSEQY

v_gene: TRBV27
abundance: once
len: 13
j_gene: TRBJ2-7
CDR3aa: ASSPRGPRSWEQY

v_gene: TRBV9
abundance: -
len: 13
j_gene: TRBJ2-7
CDR3aa: ASSVTGTVGDEQY

v_gene: TRBV6-2/TRBV6-3
abundance: -
len: 12
j_gene: TRBJ1-1
CDR3aa: ASSSEGLDTEAF

v_gene: TRBV7-9
abundance: many
len: 18
j_gene: TRBJ2-7
CDR3aa: ASRPPAGTAGAGASYEQY

v_gene: TRBV12-3/TRBV12-4
abundance: many
len: 11
j_gene: TRBJ2-5
CDR3aa: ASSWVVWETQY

v_gene: TRBV7-2
abundance: -
len: 13
j_gene: TRBJ1-3
CDR3aa: ASSPTRVAGNTIY

v_gene: TRBV2
abundance: -
len: 14
j_gene: TRBJ1-5
CDR3aa: ASSGSTRGSNQPQH

v_gene: TRBV6-1
abundance: many
len: 9
j_gene: TRBJ1-5
CDR3aa: ASSDWQPQH

v_gene: TRBV6-4
abundance: -
len: 13
j_gene: TRBJ1-5
CDR3aa: ASSVVSGLNQPQH

v_gene: TRBV15
abundance: -
len: 12
j_gene: TRBJ2-7
CDR3aa: ATSGDRGPYEQY

v_gene: TRBV6-5
abundance: many
len: 13
j_gene: TRBJ2-7
CDR3aa: ASSFDGSSVREQY

v_gene: TRBV7-3
abundance: many
len: 11
j_gene: TRBJ2-4
CDR3aa: ASSLTGQTIQY

v_gene: TRBV11-1
abundance: -
len: 11
j_gene: TRBJ1-5
CDR3aa: ASSLGGNRPQH

v_gene: TRBV9
abundance: many
len: 13
j_gene: TRBJ1-1
CDR3aa: ASSVGPGKNTEAF

v_gene: TRBV15
abundance: -
len: 11
j_gene: TRBJ2-2
CDR3aa: ATQDGVPGELF

v_gene: TRBV6-1
abundance: many
len: 12
j_gene: TRBJ1-2
CDR3aa: ASRSTGESYGYT

v_gene: TRBV6-1
abundance: few
len: 13
j_gene: TRBJ1-5
CDR3aa: ASSLVRGSDQPQH

v_gene: TRBV28
abundance: many
len: 12
j_gene: TRBJ2-5
CDR3aa: ASRPYRGRETQY

v_gene: TRBV6-5
abundance: -
len: 14
j_gene: TRBJ2-2
CDR3aa: ASSYLGGRVTGELF

v_gene: TRBV28
abundance: many
len: 12
j_gene: TRBJ1-5
CDR3aa: ASSIGGGLQPQH

v_gene: TRBV30
abundance: -
len: 12
j_gene: TRBJ2-2
CDR3aa: AWSHLGGAGELF

v_gene: TRBV5-1
abundance: -
len: 11
j_gene: TRBJ2-7
CDR3aa: ASSGGSPYEQY

v_gene: TRBV5-4
abundance: few
len: 13
j_gene: TRBJ2-7
CDR3aa: ASSFDGGSSYEQY

v_gene: TRBV19
abundance: few
len: 13
j_gene: TRBJ2-7
CDR3aa: ASRQGWGIAYEQY